These 17 T cell receptor beta chains share one sample of origin, sequenced in a study of cytomegalovirus exposure and HLA in healthy donors. PCR primers comprised 60 Vbeta and 13 Jbeta primers. Some clones are missing from TCRdb's copy, which holds only in-frame ones; the method was immunoSEQ multiplex PCR. The sample has tens of thousands of clones; about three quarters are singletons. Sequenced material: PBMCs. The source is a woman in her twenties or thirties in good health and CMV-seropositive.

In this sample, this clone turned up a few times. The V and J genes are TRBV10-3 and TRBJ1-2; D not certain. The CDR3 covers 13 residues. V lost 5 bases and J 4 bases, leaving 11 bases between the germline ends. Per the germline V gene, CDR1 is ENHRY and CDR2 is SYGVKD. CDR3: CAISNTAGYGYTF. CDR3 nucleotides: TGTGCCATCAGTAACACGGCGGGCTATGGCTACACCTTC.

The chain is built from TRBV14 and TRBJ2-7; D gene uncertain. Trimming pared 4 bases from V and 0 bases from J, leaving 13 bases between. This CDR3 has 15 residues. Germline assignment: CDR1 SGHDN and CDR2 FVKESK. The CDR3 loop reads CASSREPKNSYEQYF. The CDR3 bases are TGTGCCAGCAGCCGCGAACCGAAGAACTCCTACGAGCAGTACTTC.

CDR3 sequence reads: CASSLSSSQAYEQYF. The CDR3 DNA follows: TGTGCCAGCAGCTTAAGTTCTAGCCAAGCCTACGAGCAGTACTTC. The chain is built from TRBV7-3 and TRBJ2-7; TRBD2 might be the D (5 bases). The V and J ends lost 1 base and 2 bases respectively, with 12 bases between them. The CDR3 spans 15 residues. Germline-derived CDR1 and CDR2 are SGHTA and FQGTGA. The full variable domain, in which reference TRBV7-3 and TRBJ2-7 provide the parts outside the CDR3, is GAGVSQTPSNKVTEKGKYVELRCDPISGHTALYWYRQSLGQGPEFLIYFQGTGAADDSGLPNDRFFAVRPEGSVSTLKIQRTERGDSAVYLCASSLSSSQAYEQYFGPGTRLTVT.

V usage is TRBV6-1 and J usage is TRBJ2-1; 8 nucleotides agree with TRBD2. V was pared by 4 bases and J by 3 bases, with 5 bases of the junction left unmatched. The CDR3 runs 15 residues. Germline V gene data show CDR1 as MNHNS and CDR2 as SASEGT. In DNA form, the CDR3 reads TGTGCCAGCAGTGTAGGAGCGGGGGACTACAATGAGCAGTTCTTC. It yields the protein CASSVGAGDYNEQFF.

This clone has just a few counts. This chain uses TRBV4-1 with TRBJ1-5; TRBD1 matches 9 bases. Losses at the gene ends were 0 bases for V and 7 bases for J; bases not matched to a gene: 7. CDR1 is MGHRA and CDR2 is YSYEKL in the germline V gene. The CDR3 consists of 16 residues. This CDR3 is CASSQDPGQGIQPQHF. The CDR3, as DNA: TGCGCCAGCAGCCAAGATCCAGGACAGGGGATCCAGCCCCAGCATTTT.

The chain links TRBV11-2 to TRBJ1-2, with 12 bases identical to TRBD1. Germline lookup yields CDR1 SGHAT and CDR2 FQNNGV. V trimming: 5 bases; J trimming: 7 bases; junction bases outside the gene matches: 2. The CDR3 loop spans 13 amino acids. For the CDR3, the DNA is TGTGCCAGCAGCGGGACAGGGGGCCGTGGCTACACCTTC. Protein: CASSGTGGRGYTF.

This clone was observed a single time. The chain uses TRBV6-5 and TRBJ2-2, with D tentatively TRBD2 (5 bases). Trimming pared 8 bases from V and 4 bases from J, leaving 11 bases between. Germline V lookup: CDR1 MNHEY, CDR2 SVGAGI. CDR3 length equals 13 residues. The CDR3 loop reads CASALSGTGELFF. For the CDR3, the DNA is TGTGCCAGCGCCTTGAGCGGCACCGGGGAGCTGTTTTTT.

This clone was detected only a few times. The chain uses TRBV9 and TRBJ1-3, with no clear D. Deletions cut 0 bases from V and 2 bases from J, with 12 bases between. Germline-derived CDR1 and CDR2 are SGDLS and YYNGEE. CDR3 size: 16 residues. CDR3 nucleotides: TGTGCCAGCAGCGTAGACTCGGGTGCCCCTGGAAACACCATATATTTT. This gives the protein CASSVDSGAPGNTIYF.

The rearrangement uses TRBV7-8 and TRBJ2-5, with 10 bases identical to TRBD2. Unmatched junction bases numbered 5, after V lost 5 bases and J lost 2 bases. Germline-derived CDR1 and CDR2 are SGHVS and FQNEAQ. This CDR3 comprises 15 residues. The chain's CDR3 is CASSLGLAEQETQYF. The CDR3 region has the DNA TGTGCCAGCAGCCTAGGACTAGCGGAACAAGAGACCCAGTACTTC.

The chain has TRBV28 and TRBJ2-7, with TRBD2 matching over 7 bases. CDR1 and CDR2 from the germline V gene are MDHEN and SYDVKM. After removal of 3 bases from V and 2 bases from J, the junction contained 4 bases not matched to a gene. This CDR3 region has 14 residues. The CDR3 DNA reads as TGTGCCAGCAGTTTCCAGCGGGGCCCCTACGAGCAGTACTTC. This gives the protein CASSFQRGPYEQYF.

This chain joins TRBV27 and TRBJ2-1; D is possibly TRBD2 (6 bases). Trimming pared 5 bases from V and 4 bases from J, leaving 12 bases between. The CDR3 has 14 residues. CDR1 MNHEY and CDR2 SMNVEV come from the germline V gene (reference sequence). CDR3 region: CASSVLGLYNEQFF. The CDR3 DNA reads as TGTGCCAGCAGTGTCCTGGGACTTTACAATGAGCAGTTCTTC.

This clone was recorded once. J is TRBJ2-3 and V is TRBV9; 8 bases align to TRBD2. The junction had 11 bases not matched to a gene; V was cut back by 4 bases and J by 4 bases. CDR1 is SGDLS, CDR2 YYNGEE, per germline. This CDR3 spans 16 amino acids. The CDR3 DNA reads as TGTGCCAGCAGCCCCCGTGGAGCGGGAGTGGCAGATACGCAGTATTTT. Translated: CASSPRGAGVADTQYF.

The chain carries TRBV11-2 and TRBJ2-3, with 8 bases fitting TRBD1. J gave up 7 bases and V 3 bases, and 9 bases lay outside the gene matches. CDR1 is SGHAT, CDR2 FQNNGV, per germline. The CDR3 totals 15 residues. The CDR3 DNA is TGTGCCAGCAGCTTGGGCCCAGGGGGCAGGAATACGCAGTATTTT. Translated, it gives CASSLGPGGRNTQYF.

V gene TRBV6-6 combines with J gene TRBJ1-1; 7 bases map to TRBD1. Per germline, CDR1 MNHNY and CDR2 SVGAGI (reference sequence). The CDR3 runs to 15 residues. J lost 1 base, V lost 3 bases, and 5 bases had no gene match. In nucleotides, the CDR3 is TGTGCCAGCAGTTATCCAGGGGGAAAGAACACTGAAGCTTTCTTT. Translated, it gives CASSYPGGKNTEAFF.

The chain employs TRBV6-6 and TRBJ1-5; the D is unclear. The CDR3 covers 13 residues. V shed 5 bases and J shed 5 bases, with 10 bases lying between them. In germline, CDR1 is MNHNY, CDR2 SVGAGI (reference sequence). CDR3 protein: CASSQRLYQPQHF. CDR3 in DNA: TGTGCCAGCAGTCAGCGTCTCTATCAGCCCCAGCATTTT.

This clone has a handful of counts. This chain connects TRBV4-2 to TRBJ1-2, with D maybe TRBD1 (6 bases). Germline V gene sequence: CDR1 LGHNA, CDR2 YNFKEQ. The V end lost 7 bases, the J end lost 10 bases, and 16 bases lay between the germline ends. The CDR3 is made up of 12 amino acids. The CDR3 nucleotides are TGTGCCAGCACCTCACGAGGACAGCCCTACACCTTC. Amino acids: CASTSRGQPYTF.

This rearrangement joins TRBV7-9 to TRBJ2-6, with 8 nucleotides matching TRBD1. V gave up 5 bases and J gave up 4 bases; unmatched junction bases: 10. Germline V gene lookup returns CDR1 SEHNR and CDR2 FQNEAQ (reference sequence). CDR3 length: 17 amino acids. The CDR3 DNA reads as TGTGCCAGCAGCGTAGGGACAGGCCCCCCGGGGGCCAACGTCCTGACTTTC. It yields the protein CASSVGTGPPGANVLTF.